The T cell receptor beta chain described here comes from a study of cytomegalovirus exposure and HLA in healthy donors. Broader study findings: The study put 150 to 200 TCR beta chains on its list as cytomegalovirus-associated. In vitro work confirmed that a few CMV-associated chains recognize CMV antigens.

V was clipped by 0 bases and J by 6 bases, with 9 bases between them. This CDR3 has 13 residues. CDR1 SEHNR and CDR2 FQNEAQ come from the germline V gene (reference sequence). PCR amplification relied on 60 Vbeta primers (plus 13 Jbeta primers). Clones were sequenced by immunoSEQ multiplex PCR, and TCRdb holds only the in-frame ones, with some missing. Here the sample spans around 230,000 clones, 60% to 80% being singletons. Turning to this clone: Its antigen is not known.

While unrecorded immune exposures were likely, the donors were nominally healthy when sampled. This sequence originates from a male donor in good health and CMV-seronegative. This chain links TRBV7-9 with TRBJ2-7; D is unresolved. The sequenced material came from PBMCs. CDR3 sequence reads: CASSLADASEQYF. CDR3 coding DNA: TGTGCCAGCAGCTTAGCCGACGCTAGCGAGCAGTACTTC.